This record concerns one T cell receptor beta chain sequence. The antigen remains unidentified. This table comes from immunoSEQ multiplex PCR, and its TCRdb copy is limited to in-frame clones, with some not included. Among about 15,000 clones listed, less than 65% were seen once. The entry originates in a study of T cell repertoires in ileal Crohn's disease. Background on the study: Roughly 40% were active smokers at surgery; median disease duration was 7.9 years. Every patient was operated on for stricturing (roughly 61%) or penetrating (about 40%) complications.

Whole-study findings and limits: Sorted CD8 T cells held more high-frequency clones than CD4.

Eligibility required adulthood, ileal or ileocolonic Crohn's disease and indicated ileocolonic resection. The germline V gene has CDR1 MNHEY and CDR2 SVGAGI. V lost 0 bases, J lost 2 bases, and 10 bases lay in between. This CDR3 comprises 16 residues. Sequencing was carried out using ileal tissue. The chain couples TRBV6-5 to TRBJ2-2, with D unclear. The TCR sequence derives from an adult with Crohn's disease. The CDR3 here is CASSYSSRGNTGELFF. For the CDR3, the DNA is TGTGCCAGCAGTTACTCTTCTCGAGGAAACACCGGGGAGCTGTTTTTT.